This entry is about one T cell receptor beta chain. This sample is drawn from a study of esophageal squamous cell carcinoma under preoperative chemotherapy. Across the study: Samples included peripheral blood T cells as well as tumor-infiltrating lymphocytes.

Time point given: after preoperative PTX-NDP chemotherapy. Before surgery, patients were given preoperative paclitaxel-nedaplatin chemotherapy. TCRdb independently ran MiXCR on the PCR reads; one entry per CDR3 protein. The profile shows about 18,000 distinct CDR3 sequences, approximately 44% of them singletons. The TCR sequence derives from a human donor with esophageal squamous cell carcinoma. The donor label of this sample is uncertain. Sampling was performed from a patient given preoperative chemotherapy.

The CDR3 bases are TGTGCCAGCAGCCAAGATCGTGTAGGTTTTAGCACAGATACGCAGTATTTT. It encodes CASSQDRVGFSTDTQYF. The rearrangement joins TRBV3-1 to TRBJ2-3; D gene ambiguous. This CDR3 has 17 residues. The V gene lost 0 bases and the J gene lost 0 bases, with 13 bases spanning the gap. The germline gives CDR1 LGHDT, CDR2 YNNKEL (reference sequence).